This T cell receptor beta chain derives from a study of T cells after yellow fever vaccination. Study results and caveats: The booster saw the reappearance of most primary-vaccination clones (approximately 97% CD4, about 85% CD8).

TCRdb recomputed calls from the 5' RACE reads with MiXCR, one row per CDR3 protein. The sample has around 610,000 distinct CDR3 sequences; roughly 13% are singletons. The CDR3 is 16 amino acids. Germline loops: CDR1 MNHEY, CDR2 SVGAGI. J lost 7 bases, V lost 2 bases, and 9 bases had no gene match. To note about this clonotype: Its specificity is unknown.

The sequencing here drew on PBMCs, taken on the day of the yellow fever booster vaccination. The chain couples TRBV6-5 to TRBJ2-1, with TRBD2 matching over 9 bases. The source is a man in his thirties or forties who received the YFV17D yellow fever vaccine. The CDR3 sequence: CASSYRWLAGQNEQFF. The CDR3 DNA reads TGTGCCAGCAGTTACCGCTGGCTAGCGGGGCAAAATGAGCAGTTCTTC.